The source of this T cell receptor beta chain is a study of brain T cells in children with intractable seizures. The CDR3 is made up of 15 amino acids. V was cut by 2 bases and J by 4 bases, with 14 bases left in between. Germline V gene data show CDR1 as MDHEN and CDR2 as SYDVKM. Libraries were prepared by immunoSEQ multiplex PCR; TCRdb keeps only in-frame clonotypes and omits some of them. The sample yields under 150,000 clones, approximately 94% seen once. The chain combines TRBV28 with TRBJ2-5; D might be TRBD1 (5 bases). This clonotype originated in a boy in the first two years of life with hemimegalencephaly and intractable seizures. The specimen was peripheral blood, collected at surgery. The DNA for the CDR3 is TGTGCCAGCAGTTTAAATCCAGGGCGCGGAGAGACCCAGTACTTC. This translates into CASSLNPGRGETQYF.